This T cell receptor beta chain was captured in a study of blood T cell repertoires in COVID-19. Study in general: Acute and convalescent COVID-19 specimens originated in the United States, Italy and Spain.

This CDR3 region has 15 residues. Per the germline V gene, CDR1 is MNHEY and CDR2 is SVGAGI. V lost 6 bases, J lost 2 bases, and 4 bases stayed unmatched. Profiling relied on immunoSEQ multiplex PCR, and the TCRdb table lists in-frame clones only, not all of them. The table has some 300,000 clones, about nine tenths seen once. V is TRBV6-5 and J is TRBJ1-3, with TRBD1 matching 10 bases. This clonotype originated in a woman between 50 and 59 years old who had been exposed to COVID-19. Specimen: PBMCs or T cells enriched from blood (not recorded which). The CDR3 nucleotides are TGTGCCAGCAGCATCGACAGGGGGCCTGGAAACACCATATATTTT. Amino acid sequence: CASSIDRGPGNTIYF.